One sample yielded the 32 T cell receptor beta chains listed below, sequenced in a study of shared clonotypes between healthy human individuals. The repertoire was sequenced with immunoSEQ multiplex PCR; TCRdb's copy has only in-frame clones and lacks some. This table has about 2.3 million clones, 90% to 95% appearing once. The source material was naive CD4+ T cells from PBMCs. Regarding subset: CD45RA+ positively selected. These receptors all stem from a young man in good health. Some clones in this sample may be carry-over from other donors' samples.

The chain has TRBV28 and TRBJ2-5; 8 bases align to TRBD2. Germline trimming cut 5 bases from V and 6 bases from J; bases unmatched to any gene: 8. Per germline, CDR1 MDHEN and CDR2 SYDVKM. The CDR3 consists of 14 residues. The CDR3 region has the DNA TGTGCCAGCAGTCCAGGACTAGCCCGGCAGACCCAGTACTTC. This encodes CASSPGLARQTQYF.

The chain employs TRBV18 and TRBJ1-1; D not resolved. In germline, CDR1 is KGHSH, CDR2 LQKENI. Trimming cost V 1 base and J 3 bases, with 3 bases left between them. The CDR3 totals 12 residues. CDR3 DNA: TGTGCCAGCTCACCACAGTACACTGAAGCTTTCTTT. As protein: CASSPQYTEAFF. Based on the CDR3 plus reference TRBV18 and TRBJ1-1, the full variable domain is NAGVMQNPRHLVRRRGQEARLRCSPMKGHSHVYWYRQLPEEGLKFMVYLQKENIIDESGMPKERFSAEFPKEGPSILRIQQVVRGDSAAYFCASSPQYTEAFFGQGTRLTVV.

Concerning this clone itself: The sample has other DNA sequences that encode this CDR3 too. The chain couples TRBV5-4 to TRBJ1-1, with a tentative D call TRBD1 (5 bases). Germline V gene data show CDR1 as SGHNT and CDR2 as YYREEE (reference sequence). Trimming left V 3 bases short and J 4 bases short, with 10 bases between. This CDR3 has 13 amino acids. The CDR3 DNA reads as TGTGCCAGCAGCTCGAGGGGTGGCACTGAAGCTTTCTTT. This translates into CASSSRGGTEAFF.

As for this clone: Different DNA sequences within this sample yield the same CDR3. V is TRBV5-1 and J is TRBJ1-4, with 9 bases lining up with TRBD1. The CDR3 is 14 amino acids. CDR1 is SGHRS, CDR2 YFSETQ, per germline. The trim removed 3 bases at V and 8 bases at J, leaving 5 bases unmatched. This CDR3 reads CASSSGQGGEKLFF. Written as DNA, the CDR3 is TGCGCCAGCAGCTCGGGACAGGGTGGCGAAAAACTGTTTTTT.

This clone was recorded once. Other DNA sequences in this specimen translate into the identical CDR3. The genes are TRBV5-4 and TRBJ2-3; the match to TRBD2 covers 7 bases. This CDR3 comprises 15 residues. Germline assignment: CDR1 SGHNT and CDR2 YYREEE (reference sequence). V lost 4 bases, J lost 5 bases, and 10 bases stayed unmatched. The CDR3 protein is CASSLGTGGEDTQYF. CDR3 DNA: TGTGCCAGCAGCCTGGGCACGGGAGGAGAAGATACGCAGTATTTT.

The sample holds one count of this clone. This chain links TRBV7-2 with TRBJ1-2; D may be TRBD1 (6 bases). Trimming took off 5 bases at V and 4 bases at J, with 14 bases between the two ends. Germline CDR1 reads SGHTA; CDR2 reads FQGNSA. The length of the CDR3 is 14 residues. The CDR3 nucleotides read TGTGCCAGCAGCCCCCAGGGGATCAGCTATGGCTACACCTTC. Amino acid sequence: CASSPQGISYGYTF.

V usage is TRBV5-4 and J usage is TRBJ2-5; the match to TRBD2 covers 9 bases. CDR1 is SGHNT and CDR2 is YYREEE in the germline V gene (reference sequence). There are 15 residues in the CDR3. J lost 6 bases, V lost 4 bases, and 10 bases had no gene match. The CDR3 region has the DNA TGTGCCAGCAGCCCGCCGGGACTAGCCAGCCAGACCCAGTACTTC. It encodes CASSPPGLASQTQYF. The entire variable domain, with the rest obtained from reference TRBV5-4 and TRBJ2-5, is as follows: ETGVTQSPTHLIKTRGQQVTLRCSSQSGHNTVSWYQQALGQGPQFIFQYYREEENGRGNFPPRFSGLQFPNYSSELNVNALELDDSALYLCASSPPGLASQTQYFGPGTRLLVL.

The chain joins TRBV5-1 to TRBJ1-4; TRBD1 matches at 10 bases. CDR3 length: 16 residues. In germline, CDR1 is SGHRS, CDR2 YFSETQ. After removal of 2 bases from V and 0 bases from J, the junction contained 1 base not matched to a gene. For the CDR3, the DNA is TGCGCCAGCAGCTTAGGGACAGGGGCAACTAATGAAAAACTGTTTTTT. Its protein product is CASSLGTGATNEKLFF.

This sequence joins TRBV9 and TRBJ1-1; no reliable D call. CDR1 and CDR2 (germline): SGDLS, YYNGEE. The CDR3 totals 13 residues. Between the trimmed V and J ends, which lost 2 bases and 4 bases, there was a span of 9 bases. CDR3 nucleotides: TGTGCCAGCAGCGTCTCGGACCTCACTGAAGCTTTCTTT. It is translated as CASSVSDLTEAFF.

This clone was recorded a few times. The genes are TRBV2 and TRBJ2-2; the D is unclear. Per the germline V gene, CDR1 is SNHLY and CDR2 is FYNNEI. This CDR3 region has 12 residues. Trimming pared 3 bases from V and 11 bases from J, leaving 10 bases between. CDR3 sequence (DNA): TGTGCCAGCAGTGATCTCGGTACCGAGCTGTTTTTT. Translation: CASSDLGTELFF. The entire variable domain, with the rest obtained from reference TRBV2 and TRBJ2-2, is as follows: EPEVTQTPSHQVTQMGQEVILRCVPISNHLYFYWYRQILGQKVEFLVSFYNNEISEKSEIFDDQFSVERPDGSNFTLKIRSTKLEDSAMYFCASSDLGTELFFGEGSRLTVL.

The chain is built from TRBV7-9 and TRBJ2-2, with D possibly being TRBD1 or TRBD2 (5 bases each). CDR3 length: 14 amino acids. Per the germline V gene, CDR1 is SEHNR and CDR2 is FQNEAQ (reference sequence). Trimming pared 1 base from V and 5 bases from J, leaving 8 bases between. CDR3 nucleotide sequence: TGTGCCAGCAGCTTAGGGGGGAGAACCGGGGAGCTGTTTTTT. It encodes CASSLGGRTGELFF.

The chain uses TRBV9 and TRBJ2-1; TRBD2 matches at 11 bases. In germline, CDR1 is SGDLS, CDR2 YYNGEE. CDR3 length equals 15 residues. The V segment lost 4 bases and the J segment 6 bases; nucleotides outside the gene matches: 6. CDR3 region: CASSRGLADSNEQFF. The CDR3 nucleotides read TGTGCCAGCAGCCGGGGACTAGCGGACTCCAATGAGCAGTTCTTC.

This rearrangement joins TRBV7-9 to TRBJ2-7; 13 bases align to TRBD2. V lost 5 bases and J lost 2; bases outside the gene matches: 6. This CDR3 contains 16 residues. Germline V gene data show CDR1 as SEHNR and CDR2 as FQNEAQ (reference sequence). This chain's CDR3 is CASSARGTSGTYEQYF. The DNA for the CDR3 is TGTGCCAGCAGCGCCCGAGGGACTAGCGGGACCTACGAGCAGTACTTC. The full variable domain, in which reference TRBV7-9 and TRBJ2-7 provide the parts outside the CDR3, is DTGVSQNPRHKITKRGQNVTFRCDPISEHNRLYWYRQTLGQGPEFLTYFQNEAQLEKSRLLSDRFSAERPKGSFSTLEIQRTEQGDSAMYLCASSARGTSGTYEQYFGPGTRLTVT.

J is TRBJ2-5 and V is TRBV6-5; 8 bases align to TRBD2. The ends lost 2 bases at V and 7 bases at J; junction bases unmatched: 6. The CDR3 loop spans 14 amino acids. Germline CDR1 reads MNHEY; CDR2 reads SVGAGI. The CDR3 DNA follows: TGTGCCAGCAGTTACCCGCTAGCGGGCCGGACCCAGTACTTC. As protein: CASSYPLAGRTQYF.

CDR3 in DNA: TGTGCCAGCATGTTGCTAGCGGGAGAAGAGACCCAGTACTTC. Residues: CASMLLAGEETQYF. The chain has TRBV5-8 and TRBJ2-5; 10 nucleotides align to TRBD2. CDR3 length equals 14 residues. V shed 6 bases, J shed 3 bases, and the junction held 5 bases outside the gene matches. From germline, CDR1 is SGHTS and CDR2 YDEGEE.

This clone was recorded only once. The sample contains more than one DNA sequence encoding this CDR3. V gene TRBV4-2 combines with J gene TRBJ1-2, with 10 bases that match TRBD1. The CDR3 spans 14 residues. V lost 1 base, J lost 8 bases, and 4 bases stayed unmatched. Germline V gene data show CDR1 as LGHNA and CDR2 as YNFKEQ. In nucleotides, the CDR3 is TGTGCCAGCAGCCAAGTGGGACAGGGGTACGGCTACACCTTC. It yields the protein CASSQVGQGYGYTF.

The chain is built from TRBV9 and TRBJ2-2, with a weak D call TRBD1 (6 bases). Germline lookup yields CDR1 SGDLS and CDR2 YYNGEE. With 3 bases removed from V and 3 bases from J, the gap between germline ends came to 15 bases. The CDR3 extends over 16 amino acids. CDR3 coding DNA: TGTGCCAGCAGCGCCAGGACAGTCTCTTACACCGGGGAGCTGTTTTTT. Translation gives CASSARTVSYTGELFF.

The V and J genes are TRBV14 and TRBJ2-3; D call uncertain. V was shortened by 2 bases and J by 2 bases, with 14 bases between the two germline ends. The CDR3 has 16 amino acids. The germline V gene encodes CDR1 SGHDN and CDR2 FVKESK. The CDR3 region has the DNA TGTGCCAGCAGCCAAAGGCTAGACCGATCCACAGATACGCAGTATTTT. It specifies CASSQRLDRSTDTQYF.

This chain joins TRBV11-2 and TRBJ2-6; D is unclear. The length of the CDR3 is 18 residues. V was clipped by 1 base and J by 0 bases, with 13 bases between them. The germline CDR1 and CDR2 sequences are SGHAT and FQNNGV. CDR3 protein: CASSLGAVLSSGANVLTF. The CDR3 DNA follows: TGTGCCAGCAGCTTAGGGGCGGTCCTCAGCTCTGGGGCCAACGTCCTGACTTTC. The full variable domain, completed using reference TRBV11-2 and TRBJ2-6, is EAGVAQSPRYKIIEKRQSVAFWCNPISGHATLYWYQQILGQGPKLLIQFQNNGVVDDSQLPKDRFSAERLKGVDSTLKIQPAKLEDSAVYLCASSLGAVLSSGANVLTFGAGSRLTVL.

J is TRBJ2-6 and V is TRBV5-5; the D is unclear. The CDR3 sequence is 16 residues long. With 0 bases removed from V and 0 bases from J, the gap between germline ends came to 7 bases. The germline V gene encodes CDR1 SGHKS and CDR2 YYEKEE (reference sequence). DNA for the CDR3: TGTGCCAGCAGCTTGGGGTTTCACTCTGGGGCCAACGTCCTGACTTTC. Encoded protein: CASSLGFHSGANVLTF.

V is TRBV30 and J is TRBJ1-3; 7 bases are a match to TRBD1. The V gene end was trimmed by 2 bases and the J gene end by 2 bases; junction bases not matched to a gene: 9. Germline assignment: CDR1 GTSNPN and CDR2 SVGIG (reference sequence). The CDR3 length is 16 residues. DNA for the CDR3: TGTGCCTGGAGTCCGACCCCGACAGGGACTGGAAACACCATATATTTT. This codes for CAWSPTPTGTGNTIYF.

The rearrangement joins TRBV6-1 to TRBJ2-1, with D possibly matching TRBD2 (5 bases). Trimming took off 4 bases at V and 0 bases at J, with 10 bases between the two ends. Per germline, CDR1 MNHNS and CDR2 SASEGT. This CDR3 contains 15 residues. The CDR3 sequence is CASSVSGSSYNEQFF. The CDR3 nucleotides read TGTGCCAGCAGTGTAAGCGGCAGCTCCTACAATGAGCAGTTCTTC.

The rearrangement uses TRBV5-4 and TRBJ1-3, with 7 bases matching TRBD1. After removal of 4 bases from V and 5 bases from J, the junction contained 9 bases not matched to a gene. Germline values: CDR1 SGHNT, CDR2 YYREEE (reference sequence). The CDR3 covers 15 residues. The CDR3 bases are TGTGCCAGCAGCGAGACGCCGGGACAGAGAAACACCATATATTTT. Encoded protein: CASSETPGQRNTIYF.

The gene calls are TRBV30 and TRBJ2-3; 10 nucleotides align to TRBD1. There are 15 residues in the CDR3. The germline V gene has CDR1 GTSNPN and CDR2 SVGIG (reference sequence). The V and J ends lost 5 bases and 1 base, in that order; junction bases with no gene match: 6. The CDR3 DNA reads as TGTGCCTGGGGGAGACAGGGGGCCCGCACAGATACGCAGTATTTT. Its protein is CAWGRQGARTDTQYF.

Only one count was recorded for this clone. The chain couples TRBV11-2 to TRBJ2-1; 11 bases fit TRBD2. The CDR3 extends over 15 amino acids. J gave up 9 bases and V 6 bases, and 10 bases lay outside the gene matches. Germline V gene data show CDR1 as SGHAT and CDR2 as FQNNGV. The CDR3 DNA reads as TGTGCCAGCAGACCAACTAGCGGGAGCTTATTTGAGCAGTTCTTC. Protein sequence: CASRPTSGSLFEQFF.

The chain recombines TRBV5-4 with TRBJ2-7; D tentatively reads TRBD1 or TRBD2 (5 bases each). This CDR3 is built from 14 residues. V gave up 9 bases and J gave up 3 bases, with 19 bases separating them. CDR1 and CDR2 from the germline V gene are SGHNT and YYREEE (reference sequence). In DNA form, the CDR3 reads TGTGCCATCAAACTCGAACCGGGGCTCTACGAGCAGTACTTC. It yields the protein CAIKLEPGLYEQYF.

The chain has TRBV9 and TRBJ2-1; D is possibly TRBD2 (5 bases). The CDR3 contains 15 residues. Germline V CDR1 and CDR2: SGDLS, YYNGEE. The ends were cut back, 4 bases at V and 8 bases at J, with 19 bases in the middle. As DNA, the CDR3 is TGTGCCAGCAGCCCCAGCGGAGGCTTCACCCATGAGCAGTTCTTC. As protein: CASSPSGGFTHEQFF.

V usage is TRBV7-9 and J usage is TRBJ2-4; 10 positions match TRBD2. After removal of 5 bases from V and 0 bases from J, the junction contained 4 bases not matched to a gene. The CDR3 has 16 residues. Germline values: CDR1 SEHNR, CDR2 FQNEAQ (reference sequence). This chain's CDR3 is CASSPGLALAKNIQYF. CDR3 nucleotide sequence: TGTGCCAGCAGCCCGGGACTAGCGCTAGCCAAAAACATTCAGTACTTC.

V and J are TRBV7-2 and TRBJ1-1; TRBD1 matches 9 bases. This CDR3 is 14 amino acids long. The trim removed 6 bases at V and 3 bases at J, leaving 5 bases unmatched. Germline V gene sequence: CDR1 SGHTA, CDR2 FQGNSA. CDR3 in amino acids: CASRSGTGHTEAFF. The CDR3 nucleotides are TGTGCCAGCAGATCCGGGACAGGGCACACTGAAGCTTTCTTT.

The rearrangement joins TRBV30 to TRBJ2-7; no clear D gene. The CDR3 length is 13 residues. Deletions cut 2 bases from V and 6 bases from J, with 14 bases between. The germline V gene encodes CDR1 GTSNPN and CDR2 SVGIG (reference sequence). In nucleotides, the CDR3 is TGTGCCTGGAGTATGGAAATTTTAGGCGAGCAGTACTTC. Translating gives CAWSMEILGEQYF.

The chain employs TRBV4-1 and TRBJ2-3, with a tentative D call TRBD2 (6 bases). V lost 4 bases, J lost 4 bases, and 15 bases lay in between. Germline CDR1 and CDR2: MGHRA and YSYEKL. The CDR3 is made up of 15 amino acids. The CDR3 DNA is TGCGCCAGCAGCCCGGGCCCGGGGGACGCAGATACGCAGTATTTT. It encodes CASSPGPGDADTQYF.

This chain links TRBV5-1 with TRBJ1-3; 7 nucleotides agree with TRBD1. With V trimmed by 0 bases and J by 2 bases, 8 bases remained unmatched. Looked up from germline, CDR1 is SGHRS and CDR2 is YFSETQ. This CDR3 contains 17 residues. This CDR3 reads CASSLEVGGLPGNTIYF. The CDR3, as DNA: TGCGCCAGCAGCTTGGAGGTAGGGGGCCTCCCTGGAAACACCATATATTTT.